The T cell receptor beta chain under discussion was sequenced for a study of blood T cell repertoires in COVID-19. The overall study: From T cells, B-cell-depleted T cells, or PBMCs came the material, which was cDNA or gDNA.

As originally analysed: Estimation of nucleated cell counts relied on the amplification of reference gene primers. Method: immunoSEQ multiplex PCR; TCRdb's copy keeps in-frame clones and lacks some. V and J calls and clone size follow that table, whereas D and trimming were derived from the DNA. The table shows 300,000 to 400,000 clones, with 65% to 85% occurring only once. CDR3 length equals 12 residues. The germline CDR1 and CDR2 sequences are MDHEN and SYDVKM. V lost 6 bases and J lost 10, with 13 bases in between. The chain joins TRBV28 to TRBJ2-1, with a tentative D call TRBD2 (5 bases). The sequence came from a man between 25 and 39 years old with active or convalescent COVID-19. Sequenced input: peripheral blood. The CDR3 reads CASRPGLAEQFF. CDR3 nucleotides: TGTGCCAGCAGGCCTGGACTGGCGGAGCAGTTCTTC.